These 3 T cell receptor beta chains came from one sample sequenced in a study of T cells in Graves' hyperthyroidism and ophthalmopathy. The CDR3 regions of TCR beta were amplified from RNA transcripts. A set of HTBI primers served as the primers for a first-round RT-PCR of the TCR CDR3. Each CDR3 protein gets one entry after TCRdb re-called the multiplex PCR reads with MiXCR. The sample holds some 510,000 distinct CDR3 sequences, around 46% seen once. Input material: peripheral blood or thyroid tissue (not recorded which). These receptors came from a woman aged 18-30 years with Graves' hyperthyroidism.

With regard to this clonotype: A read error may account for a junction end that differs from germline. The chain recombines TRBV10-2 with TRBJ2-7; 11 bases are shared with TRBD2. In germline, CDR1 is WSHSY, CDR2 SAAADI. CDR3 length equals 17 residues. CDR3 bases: TGCGCCAGCAGTAAGTCGGGGACTAGCGGAGTCGCCTACGAGCAGTACTTC. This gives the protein CASSKSGTSGVAYEQYF.

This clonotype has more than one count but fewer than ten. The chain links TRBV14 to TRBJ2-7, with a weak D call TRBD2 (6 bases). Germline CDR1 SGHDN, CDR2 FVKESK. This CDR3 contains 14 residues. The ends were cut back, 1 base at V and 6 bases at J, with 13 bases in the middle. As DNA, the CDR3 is TGTGCCAGCAGCCAAGTGGGGGGAGGAGCCGAGCAGTACTTC. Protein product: CASSQVGGGAEQYF.

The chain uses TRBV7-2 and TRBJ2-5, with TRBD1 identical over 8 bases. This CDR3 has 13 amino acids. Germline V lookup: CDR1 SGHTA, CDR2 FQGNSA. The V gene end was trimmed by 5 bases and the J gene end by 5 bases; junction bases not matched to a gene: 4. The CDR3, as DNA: TGTGCCAGCAGCCCATGGACAGGGGAGACCCAGTACTTC. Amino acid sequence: CASSPWTGETQYF.